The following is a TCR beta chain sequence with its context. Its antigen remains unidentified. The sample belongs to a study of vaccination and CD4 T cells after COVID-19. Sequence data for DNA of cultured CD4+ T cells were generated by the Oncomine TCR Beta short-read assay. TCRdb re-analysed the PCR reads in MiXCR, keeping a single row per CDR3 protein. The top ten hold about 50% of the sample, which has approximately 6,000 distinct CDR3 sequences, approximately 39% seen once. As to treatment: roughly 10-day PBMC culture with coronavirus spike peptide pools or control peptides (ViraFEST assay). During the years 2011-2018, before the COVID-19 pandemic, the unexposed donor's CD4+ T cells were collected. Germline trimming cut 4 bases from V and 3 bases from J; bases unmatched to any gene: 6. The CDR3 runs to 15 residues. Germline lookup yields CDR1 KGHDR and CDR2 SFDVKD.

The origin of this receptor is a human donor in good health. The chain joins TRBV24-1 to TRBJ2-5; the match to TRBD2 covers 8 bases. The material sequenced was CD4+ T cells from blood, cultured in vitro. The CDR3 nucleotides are TGTGCCACCAGTGACCTGACTAGCGATGAAGAGACCCAGTACTTC. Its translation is CATSDLTSDEETQYF.